These 23 T cell receptor beta chains were all obtained from the same sample, sequenced in a study of T cells after somatic rescue of genetic block (dated by TCRdb to the early 2020s). Libraries were built with the immunoSEQ multiplex PCR assay. TCRdb limited this immuneACCESS table to in-frame rearrangements with V and J called. A share of clones is missing; checked studies link under half to unresolved V genes, and the rest is unexplained. Within this sample are about 67,000 clones, with about 91% of them counted one time only. The ten most abundant clones make up around 3% of the sample. Sequences were obtained from peripheral blood mononuclear cells (PBMCs). The receptors were gathered from a man aged 40-49 years.

CDR3 amino acids: CASSLDWRGSGANVLTF. In DNA, the CDR3 is TGTGCCAGCAGCTTAGATTGGAGGGGCTCTGGGGCCAACGTCCTGACTTTC. The genes are TRBV11-3 and TRBJ2-6; D perhaps matches TRBD2 (6 bases). CDR1 and CDR2 (germline): SGHNT, YENEEA. V was shortened by 0 bases and J by 0 bases, with 9 bases between the two germline ends. This CDR3 comprises 17 residues.

The chain couples TRBV9 to TRBJ2-1, with no clear D. There are 15 residues in the CDR3. Germline loops: CDR1 SGDLS, CDR2 YYNGEE. V lost 2 bases and J lost 1, with 10 bases in between. CDR3 DNA sequence: TGTGCCAGCAGCGTTTTGTCCAGATCCTACAATGAGCAGTTCTTC. Residues: CASSVLSRSYNEQFF.

The J gene is TRBJ1-4, the V gene TRBV6-5; D possibly corresponds to TRBD1 (6 bases). The CDR3 has 14 residues. V shed 4 bases and J shed 8 bases, with 14 bases lying between them. Germline V gene data show CDR1 as MNHEY and CDR2 as SVGAGI. CDR3 nucleotide sequence: TGTGCCAGCAGTTCCTCAGGGGTGAACGAAAAACTGTTTTTT. Translated: CASSSSGVNEKLFF.

This clone was counted once. J is TRBJ2-1 and V is TRBV9, with TRBD1 matching over 9 bases. The germline V gene encodes CDR1 SGDLS and CDR2 YYNGEE. Trimming took 0 bases from V and 3 from J; bases not matched to a gene: 1. There are 15 residues in the CDR3. The CDR3 protein is CASSVAGQGYNEQFF. In DNA, the CDR3 is TGTGCCAGCAGCGTAGCGGGACAGGGCTACAATGAGCAGTTCTTC.

This rearrangement joins TRBV19 to TRBJ2-5; D ambiguous. The CDR3 spans 13 residues. Trimming shortened V by 1 base and J by 10 bases, and 13 bases separated the two germline ends. Germline V CDR1 and CDR2: LNHDA, SQIVND (reference sequence). In nucleotides, the CDR3 is TGTGCCAGTAGTATAGCGGCCCCAGAGGACCAGTACTTC. Its translation: CASSIAAPEDQYF. The whole variable domain, remainder taken from reference TRBV19 and TRBJ2-5, is DGGITQSPKYLFRKEGQNVTLSCEQNLNHDAMYWYRQDPGQGLRLIYYSQIVNDFQKGDIAEGYSVSREKKESFPLTVTSAQKNPTAFYLCASSIAAPEDQYFGPGTRLLVL.

The J gene is TRBJ2-3, the V gene TRBV5-4; D might be TRBD1 (5 bases). V was cut by 4 bases and J by 2 bases, with 14 bases left in between. This CDR3 contains 15 residues. The germline V gene has CDR1 SGHNT and CDR2 YYREEE (reference sequence). The CDR3 DNA reads as TGTGCCAGCAGCCGGACCCTAGGGGCCACAGATACGCAGTATTTT. It translates to CASSRTLGATDTQYF.

This sequence joins TRBV6-5 and TRBJ2-3, with D tentatively TRBD2 (5 bases). The CDR3 contains 11 residues. V lost 5 bases to trimming and J lost 9 bases, with 9 bases between them. CDR1 is MNHEY, CDR2 SVGAGI, per germline. CDR3 protein: CASSRGRTQYF. The CDR3 DNA reads TGTGCCAGCAGTCGGGGTAGGACGCAGTATTTT.

The rearrangement uses TRBV5-6 and TRBJ1-2; D might be TRBD1 (6 bases). The CDR3 runs 14 residues. From germline, CDR1 is SGHDT and CDR2 YYEEEE. The germline V and J ends were trimmed by 5 bases and 4 bases, with 15 bases remaining between them. For the CDR3, the DNA is TGTGCCAGCAGGAGGAGGGGGATCCTCTATGGCTACACCTTC. Residues: CASRRRGILYGYTF.

The genes are TRBV7-9 and TRBJ1-2; D unclear. Deletions cut 3 bases from V and 1 base from J, with 6 bases between. Germline CDR1 and CDR2: SEHNR and FQNEAQ (reference sequence). The CDR3 has 13 residues. The CDR3 is CASSFEINYGYTF. The CDR3 DNA follows: TGTGCCAGCAGCTTTGAGATTAACTATGGCTACACCTTC.

This rearrangement joins TRBV6-5 to TRBJ1-6; maybe TRBD1 (5 bases). The CDR3 spans 14 residues. CDR1 is MNHEY and CDR2 is SVGAGI in the germline V gene. Trimming stripped 6 bases from V and 9 bases from J, with 15 bases between. Here the CDR3 reads CASRPQGLGSPLHF. CDR3 nucleotides: TGTGCCAGCAGACCCCAGGGCCTGGGTTCACCCCTCCACTTT.

In the case of this clone: Additional DNA sequences in this sample encode the identical CDR3. Here the CDR3 reads CAWGGSTDTQYF. CDR3 DNA sequence: TGTGCCTGGGGGGGCAGCACAGATACGCAGTATTTT. V gene TRBV30 combines with J gene TRBJ2-3; tentatively, D is TRBD1 (6 bases). This CDR3 spans 12 amino acids. The V end was cut by 5 bases, the J end by 0 bases, with 6 bases between. The V gene's germline CDR1 is GTSNPN and CDR2 SVGIG (reference sequence). Full variable domain (outside the CDR3, taken from reference TRBV30 and TRBJ2-3): SQTIHQWPATLVQPVGSPLSLECTVEGTSNPNLYWYRQAAGRGLQLLFYSVGIGQISSEVPQNLSASRPQDRQFILSSKKLLLSDSGFYLCAWGGSTDTQYFGPGTRLTVL.

The chain links TRBV20-1 to TRBJ1-1, with no clear D. In germline, CDR1 is DFQATT, CDR2 SNEGSKA (reference sequence). V was clipped by 5 bases and J by 4 bases, with 8 bases between them. The CDR3 spans 11 residues. The DNA of the CDR3 is TGCAGTGCTTGGCTGCGCACTGAAGCTTTCTTT. It codes for CSAWLRTEAFF.

The gene calls are TRBV19 and TRBJ1-4; TRBD1 matches 7 bases. The CDR3 contains 14 residues. CDR1 is LNHDA and CDR2 is SQIVND in the germline V gene (reference sequence). After removal of 5 bases from V and 3 bases from J, the junction contained 3 bases not matched to a gene. The CDR3 region has the DNA TGTGCCAGTAGTCCACAGGGGTCTAATGAAAAACTGTTTTTT. This translates into CASSPQGSNEKLFF. Full variable domain (remainder filled in from reference TRBV19 and TRBJ1-4): DGGITQSPKYLFRKEGQNVTLSCEQNLNHDAMYWYRQDPGQGLRLIYYSQIVNDFQKGDIAEGYSVSREKKESFPLTVTSAQKNPTAFYLCASSPQGSNEKLFFGSGTQLSVL.

CDR3 amino acids: CASSPRLAGPPVGEQFF. As DNA, the CDR3 is TGTGCCAGCAGCCCAAGACTAGCGGGCCCCCCGGTGGGTGAGCAGTTCTTC. This sequence joins TRBV7-9 and TRBJ2-1; 10 bases match TRBD2. The CDR3 has 17 residues. After removal of 5 bases from V and 9 bases from J, the junction contained 16 bases not matched to a gene. Germline assignment: CDR1 SEHNR and CDR2 FQNEAQ (reference sequence). Variable domain in full (rest from reference TRBV7-9 and TRBJ2-1): DTGVSQNPRHKITKRGQNVTFRCDPISEHNRLYWYRQTLGQGPEFLTYFQNEAQLEKSRLLSDRFSAERPKGSFSTLEIQRTEQGDSAMYLCASSPRLAGPPVGEQFFGPGTRLTVL.

This clone was found a few times. J is TRBJ1-5 and V is TRBV2; 8 positions agree with TRBD1. The CDR3 runs 12 residues. V shed 6 bases and J 7 bases; nucleotides not matched to a gene: 2. Germline V lookup: CDR1 SNHLY, CDR2 FYNNEI. The CDR3 sequence is CASSWTGQPQHF. CDR3 bases: TGTGCCAGCAGCTGGACAGGGCAGCCCCAGCATTTT.

The chain carries TRBV6-5 and TRBJ1-2, with D possibly being TRBD1 (5 bases). The CDR3 has 14 amino acids. Germline CDR1 MNHEY, CDR2 SVGAGI. The V gene lost 6 bases and the J gene lost 8 bases, with 19 bases spanning the gap. The DNA for the CDR3 is TGTGCCAGCAGGATCGGGACGGGGTCTCGCGGCTACACCTTC. Translation: CASRIGTGSRGYTF.

This clone was seen a handful of times. CDR3: CASTRDFNQPQHF. In DNA, the CDR3 is TGTGCCAGTACACGAGACTTCAATCAGCCCCAGCATTTT. The rearrangement links TRBV18 to TRBJ1-5; no definite D call. Germline loops: CDR1 KGHSH, CDR2 LQKENI. The CDR3 is 13 residues long. The ends were cut back, 9 bases at V and 3 bases at J, with 12 bases in the middle. The entire variable domain, with the rest obtained from reference TRBV18 and TRBJ1-5, is as follows: NAGVMQNPRHLVRRRGQEARLRCSPMKGHSHVYWYRQLPEEGLKFMVYLQKENIIDESGMPKERFSAEFPKEGPSILRIQQVVRGDSAAYFCASTRDFNQPQHFGDGTRLSIL.

The chain joins TRBV6-1 to TRBJ2-7; 9 bases are a match to TRBD1. V lost 2 bases to trimming and J lost 4 bases; unmatched junction nucleotides: 6. Germline V gene lookup returns CDR1 MNHNS and CDR2 SASEGT. The CDR3 has 15 residues. The CDR3 nucleotides read TGTGCCAGCAGTGAATGGGGGACAGGGACTTACGAGCAGTACTTC. Amino acid sequence: CASSEWGTGTYEQYF.

The V gene is TRBV19, the J gene TRBJ2-7; unclear D gene. CDR3 length: 14 residues. The V gene lost 5 bases and the J gene lost 0 bases, with 11 bases spanning the gap. Germline CDR1 LNHDA, CDR2 SQIVND (reference sequence). CDR3 loop: CASSPLGVSYEQYF. The CDR3 DNA is TGTGCCAGTAGTCCCCTTGGGGTCTCCTACGAGCAGTACTTC.

V gene TRBV19 combines with J gene TRBJ2-7; TRBD2 agrees at 9 bases. The CDR3 runs to 14 residues. V was pared by 1 base and J by 3 bases, with 1 base of the junction left unmatched. The germline gives CDR1 LNHDA, CDR2 SQIVND (reference sequence). CDR3 sequence: CASSIASGDYEQYF. CDR3 DNA: TGTGCCAGTAGTATAGCTAGCGGGGACTACGAGCAGTACTTC.

The CDR3, as DNA: TGTGCCAGCAGCTTAGAGGATACGCAGTATTTT. Its translation: CASSLEDTQYF. The rearrangement uses TRBV7-6 and TRBJ2-3; D not resolved. The V end was cut by 1 base, the J end by 6 bases, with 2 bases between. Per the germline V gene, CDR1 is SGHVS and CDR2 is FNYEAQ. This CDR3 has 11 residues.

This chain joins TRBV9 and TRBJ2-2; D possibly corresponds to TRBD1 (5 bases). V was clipped by 3 bases and J by 6 bases, with 12 bases between them. CDR1 is SGDLS and CDR2 is YYNGEE in the germline V gene. The CDR3 is 14 amino acids. For the CDR3, the DNA is TGTGCCAGCAGCGCGTTGACAGAAGCCGGGGAGCTGTTTTTT. Translated: CASSALTEAGELFF.

The chain is built from TRBV7-6 and TRBJ2-7; D possibly corresponds to TRBD2 (6 bases). Germline loops: CDR1 SGHVS, CDR2 FNYEAQ. V was pared by 5 bases and J by 3 bases, with 11 bases between. The CDR3 has 13 residues. The CDR3: CASSPGSLYEQYF. The DNA of the CDR3 is TGTGCCAGCAGCCCCGGGAGTCTCTACGAGCAGTACTTC. Drawing the rest from reference TRBV7-6 and TRBJ2-7, the complete variable domain is GAGVSQSPRYKVTKRGQDVALRCDPISGHVSLYWYRQALGQGPEFLTYFNYEAQQDKSGLPNDRFSAERPEGSISTLTIQRTEQRDSAMYRCASSPGSLYEQYFGPGTRLTVT.